This T cell receptor beta chain was captured by sequencing in a study of blood T cell repertoires in COVID-19. Overall study: T cells, B-cell-depleted T cells, or PBMCs supplied cDNA or gDNA.

The length of the CDR3 is 14 residues. Trimming shortened V by 2 bases and J by 6 bases, and 13 bases separated the two germline ends. Per the germline V gene, CDR1 is SGHTA and CDR2 is FQGNSA. In the original workflow: Reference gene primers were amplified, and this amplification served to estimate nucleated cell counts. Profiled with immunoSEQ multiplex PCR; TCRdb holds only in-frame clones, not every one. That table supplies the V and J calls and clone size; D and trimming were determined from the DNA. This repertoire shows 250,000 or so clones, around 85% found once; its top ten account for 6.2%.

Material: peripheral blood. This chain uses TRBV7-2 with TRBJ1-2; D is undetermined. The clonotype comes from a man between 60 and 70 years old with acute or convalescent COVID-19. DNA for the CDR3: TGTGCCAGCAGCTTAATTGGGCAGGCCCATGGCTACACCTTC. It translates to CASSLIGQAHGYTF.